This paragraph covers one T cell receptor (beta chain) sequence. The antigen it binds to is not known. Base qualities were left out, and no much larger clone turns up one base away. For CDR1 and CDR2, the germline V gene lists SGHVS and FQNEAQ. V is reduced by 4 bases and J by 3 bases, leaving a spacing of 6 bases between them. The CDR3 measures 13 amino acids from cysteine to phenylalanine. The CDR3 DNA has 39 bases and is translated from base 1. Receptor amplification or capture employed 5' RACE. Reads for this sample came from an Illumina HiSeq 2500. A second PCR of roughly 6 to 11 cycles was performed with a sample-barcoded 5' primer and a J-beta primer mix. A unique molecular identifier was introduced onto each TCR beta cDNA molecule by a template-switch 5' adaptor carrying 12 random nucleotides. Each sample yielded at least 2.5 million CDR3-containing paired-end reads. First-strand cDNA was synthesized from all RNA with the Mint cDNA synthesis kit, primed by a TRBC-specific oligonucleotide. Following uracil-DNA glycosylase treatment, a first 18-cycle PCR with universal primers M1SS and BC2_uni_R was performed on all cDNA. Regarding the original processing steps: Normalization of each sample was performed by random selection of 1 million high-quality reads, each carrying a distinct molecular identifier. Reads with shared molecular identifiers were discarded instead of being binned into consensus sequences. CDR3 identification, clonotype clustering and error correction used MiTCR with a Q25 quality threshold and the strictest error-elimination algorithm. Lower-bound total TCR beta diversity was estimated with a nonparametric unseen species model using Euler transformation. TCRdb reworked the public reads: Q25 trimming with fastp, MiXCR clone assembly, productive beta chains retained. Entries are consolidated by CDR3 protein sequence, retaining the most common genes and DNA. The V and J calls shown here were made by TCRdb, not taken from the authors' results. In this sample the table shows some 800,000 distinct CDR3 sequences, just under 25% of which occur a single time. The top ten hold more than 3% of the sample.

This entry comes from a study of blood T cells in healthy people across ages (dated by TCRdb to the mid-2010s). About the full investigation: Template switching captured roughly one uniquely barcoded TCR beta cDNA molecule per two T cells in model experiments. Age-related changes in TCR beta repertoire diversity were measured in the study by deep sequencing normalized with unique cDNA molecular identifiers. For two donors (one aged 18 to 29 and one aged 80 or older), the study analyzed two additional independent replicas of 1 million unique cDNA reads from the same blood draw. Donors were grouped into four age groups: young (average 16 years), middle-aged (roughly 37), aged (about 59) and long-lived (around 80).

The approximately 39 donors, aged about 6 to 95 years, were systemically healthy Caucasian individuals from Russia. About 10 milliliters of peripheral blood were drawn from each donor into EDTA-treated Vacutainer tubes. PBMCs were isolated by Ficoll-Paque density-gradient centrifugation, with at least 7 million obtained per sample. Total RNA, at least 6 micrograms per sample, was extracted from PBMCs with Trizol reagent. For every donor, flow cytometry on a PBMC aliquot measured the percentage of naive CD45RAhigh/CD27high T cells. Overall results and qualifications from the work: Compared with the aged group, more naive CD4+ T cells, fewer expanded clones and increased TCR diversity were shown by the long-lived group, suggesting age selection. Observed TCR beta diversity correlated strongly with the percentage of naive T cells measured by flow cytometry. As age increased, observed TCR beta diversity per million T cells dropped in a roughly linear way, and a significant reduction was already evident by age 40. Conclusive comparison of naive and antigen-experienced compartments was prevented by the profiling of bulk unsorted PBMCs. Because the CMV infection status of the donors was unknown, age-related changes in expanded clonotypes may potentially have been confounded. Total diversity estimates from one million sequenced T cells were considered lower bounds and underestimates.

The sample also formed part of further work on T cells of mothers and their children. The second publication reports: Donors were nine systemically healthy Caucasian individuals: three mothers and their six children. cDNA synthesis used all of the extracted RNA, with approximately 1.6 ug of RNA in each 15 ul reaction. In the second PCR, sample barcodes and 2-4 random nucleotides were introduced via the M1S primer. Over 8.5 million TCR beta CDR3 reads came from each mother, compared with millions of reads from each child. Thymic selection similarly shapes TCR recombination output in related and unrelated pairs, with minor effect from inherited differences. Related mother-child pairs always showed normalized repertoire overlap that was slightly higher than in unrelated mother-child pairs, though the difference was never significant. No persistent microchimeric T cell clones were detected, at a sensitivity of roughly 99 clones per million clonotypes. In the study, deep NGS was used to compare the TCR beta repertoires of mothers and children, and features distinguishing related mother-child pairs from unrelated individuals were sought. On average, the children were roughly 12 +/- 4 years old, while the mothers were roughly 36 +/- 4 years old. After adapter ligation with NEBNext reagents, the libraries were sequenced on Illumina HiSeq 2000 with 100+100 nt paired-end reads. Mother and child libraries were prepared a month apart and sequenced in separate runs to prevent cross-contamination. For each donor, between about 500,000 and 2,200,000 distinct TCR beta clonotypes were identified. Naive TCR beta clonotypes were estimated from low-frequency clonotypes matched to each donor's FACS-determined naive share, without sorting.

The sequence links TRBV7-8 to TRBJ2-2, with no confidently assigned D gene. This receptor was taken from a boy between 5 and 17 years old in good health. Material: blood. The CDR3 is CASSWPYTGELFF. The nucleotide sequence is given as TGTGCCAGCAGCTGGCCCTACACCGGGGAGCTGTTTTTT.